Presented here are 17 T cell receptor beta chains from one specimen sequenced in a study of shared clonotypes between healthy human individuals. The repertoire was sequenced with immunoSEQ multiplex PCR; TCRdb's copy has only in-frame clones and lacks some. The sample has around 2.1 million clones, roughly 95% seen once. Sequencing used naive CD4+ T cells sorted from blood. Subset: CD45RA+ positively selected. The source is a man younger than 35 in good health.

The gene calls are TRBV6-5 and TRBJ1-2, with unresolved D. CDR3 size: 13 residues. The germline V gene has CDR1 MNHEY and CDR2 SVGAGI. Trimming left V 6 bases short and J 8 bases short, with 16 bases between. This chain's CDR3 is CASSDRKAGGYTF. CDR3 DNA sequence: TGTGCCAGCAGCGATAGGAAGGCTGGGGGCTACACCTTC.

The chain is built from TRBV2 and TRBJ2-7; TRBD2 might be the D (6 bases). The germline CDR1 and CDR2 sequences are SNHLY and FYNNEI. The CDR3 is 17 amino acids. V lost 3 bases and J lost 0, with 18 bases in between. The CDR3: CASSDLAWRDSSYEQYF. The CDR3 bases are TGTGCCAGCAGTGACTTAGCTTGGCGGGACTCCTCCTACGAGCAGTACTTC.

This chain connects TRBV9 to TRBJ1-5; tentative D call: TRBD1 (6 bases). V gave up 1 base and J gave up 7 bases, with 12 bases separating them. The CDR3 extends over 14 amino acids. Germline V gene sequence: CDR1 SGDLS, CDR2 YYNGEE. The CDR3 loop reads CASSVTGQGQPQHF. For the CDR3, the DNA is TGTGCCAGCAGCGTAACAGGGCAAGGGCAGCCCCAGCATTTT.

The J gene is TRBJ2-3, the V gene TRBV9; D gene ambiguous. The V gene lost 4 bases and the J gene lost 2 bases, with 11 bases spanning the gap. The CDR3 runs to 14 residues. The V gene's germline CDR1 is SGDLS and CDR2 YYNGEE. CDR3 bases: TGTGCCAGCAGCACCGTGTCAACCACAGATACGCAGTATTTT. As protein: CASSTVSTTDTQYF.

The rearrangement links TRBV10-1 to TRBJ1-1; no clear D. Trimming left V 6 bases short and J 2 bases short, with 10 bases between. Germline CDR1 is WNHNN and CDR2 is SYGVQD (reference sequence). The CDR3 is 13 residues long. In nucleotides, the CDR3 is TGCGCCAGCAGCAAGACGGGTAACACTGAAGCTTTCTTT. It encodes CASSKTGNTEAFF.

V and J are TRBV28 and TRBJ2-2, with 8 bases matching TRBD1. The CDR3 loop spans 15 amino acids. After removal of 6 bases from V and 3 bases from J, the junction contained 6 bases not matched to a gene. Germline-derived CDR1 and CDR2 are MDHEN and SYDVKM. This CDR3 reads CASSSRGRDTGELFF. The DNA of the CDR3 is TGTGCCAGCAGCTCCAGGGGGCGAGACACCGGGGAGCTGTTTTTT.

The CDR3 is CASSTQGVSNQPQHF. The CDR3 DNA reads as TGTGCCAGTAGTACGCAGGGGGTATCCAATCAGCCCCAGCATTTT. V is TRBV19 and J is TRBJ1-5; 7 positions agree with TRBD1. The CDR3 extends over 15 amino acids. CDR1 is LNHDA, CDR2 SQIVND, per germline (reference sequence). J gave up 3 bases and V 4 bases, and 6 bases lay outside the gene matches.

The CDR3 region is CASSIKAGLGYTF. The CDR3 DNA reads as TGTGCCAGTAGTATAAAGGCAGGGCTTGGCTACACCTTC. The rearrangement links TRBV19 to TRBJ1-2, with D possibly TRBD1 on 5 matching bases. Germline CDR1 is LNHDA and CDR2 is SQIVND (reference sequence). V was pared by 2 bases and J by 7 bases, with 11 bases between. The CDR3 covers 13 residues.

The gene calls are TRBV5-1 and TRBJ1-3, with D perhaps TRBD1 (5 bases). Trimming took off 4 bases at V and 0 bases at J, with 14 bases between the two ends. The CDR3 is made up of 16 amino acids. Germline lookup yields CDR1 SGHRS and CDR2 YFSETQ. The CDR3 reads CASSRGAPSSGNTIYF. CDR3 bases: TGCGCCAGCAGCCGTGGGGCACCGAGCTCTGGAAACACCATATATTTT.

The chain combines TRBV5-6 with TRBJ2-7; D perhaps matches TRBD2 (5 bases). The CDR3 runs 14 residues. Trimming took 5 bases from V and 3 from J, leaving 15 bases between them. Germline V CDR1 and CDR2: SGHDT, YYEEEE. The CDR3 DNA is TGTGCCAGCAGTCACTCCGGGAAGTACTACGAGCAGTACTTC. This sequence encodes CASSHSGKYYEQYF. The full variable domain, in which reference TRBV5-6 and TRBJ2-7 provide the parts outside the CDR3, is DAGVTQSPTHLIKTRGQQVTLRCSPKSGHDTVSWYQQALGQGPQFIFQYYEEEERQRGNFPDRFSGHQFPNYSSELNVNALLLGDSALYLCASSHSGKYYEQYFGPGTRLTVT.

To note about this clone: Additional DNA sequences in this sample encode the identical CDR3. The chain links TRBV5-1 to TRBJ2-3; tentative D call: TRBD1 (6 bases). The germline gives CDR1 SGHRS, CDR2 YFSETQ. Trimming took 4 bases from V and 0 from J, leaving 9 bases between them. CDR3 size: 14 residues. CDR3 sequence (DNA): TGCGCCAGCAGCCCCGGGACAAGCACAGATACGCAGTATTTT. It encodes CASSPGTSTDTQYF.

A word on this clone: Other DNA sequences in the same sample also yield this CDR3. The genes are TRBV11-3 and TRBJ2-7, with a weak D call TRBD2 (5 bases). The germline V gene has CDR1 SGHNT and CDR2 YENEEA. This CDR3 is 12 amino acids long. Trimming cost V 0 bases and J 7 bases, with 7 bases left between them. The CDR3 DNA follows: TGTGCCAGCAGCTTAGATGGCGGGGAGCAGTACTTC. Its protein product is CASSLDGGEQYF.

The rearrangement joins TRBV19 to TRBJ1-1, with a tentative D call TRBD1 (5 bases). CDR1 and CDR2 (germline): LNHDA, SQIVND (reference sequence). The V and J ends lost 8 bases and 4 bases respectively, with 17 bases between them. The CDR3 spans 14 residues. CDR3 bases: TGTGCCAGTTCGTCCCAACGGGGGAGCACTGAAGCTTTCTTT. Amino acids: CASSSQRGSTEAFF. The entire variable domain, with the rest obtained from reference TRBV19 and TRBJ1-1, is as follows: DGGITQSPKYLFRKEGQNVTLSCEQNLNHDAMYWYRQDPGQGLRLIYYSQIVNDFQKGDIAEGYSVSREKKESFPLTVTSAQKNPTAFYLCASSSQRGSTEAFFGQGTRLTVV.

This clone was found once. The CDR3 sequence: CASSLGGTPVGTEAFF. CDR3 sequence (DNA): TGTGCCAGCAGCTTAGGAGGGACCCCGGTTGGGACTGAAGCTTTCTTT. V gene TRBV7-3 combines with J gene TRBJ1-1; D may be TRBD1 (5 bases). CDR1 and CDR2 (germline): SGHTA, FQGTGA. Trimming took off 2 bases at V and 5 bases at J, with 18 bases between the two ends. CDR3 size: 16 residues.

The chain employs TRBV28 and TRBJ2-2; 7 bases line up with TRBD1. In germline, CDR1 is MDHEN, CDR2 SYDVKM. The J segment lost 6 bases and the V segment lost 6 bases, leaving 7 bases of the junction unmatched. The CDR3 runs 14 residues. The CDR3 DNA sequence: TGTGCCAGCAGGGAGACAGGGCCTCCCGGGGAGCTGTTTTTT. Protein: CASRETGPPGELFF.

The V call is TRBV28, the J call TRBJ1-4, with D uncertain. The CDR3 runs to 14 residues. V lost 3 bases and J 5 bases, leaving 10 bases between the germline ends. CDR1 is MDHEN and CDR2 is SYDVKM in the germline V gene. CDR3 protein: CASSFQRGNEKLFF. DNA for the CDR3: TGTGCCAGCAGTTTTCAGCGAGGCAATGAAAAACTGTTTTTT.

V gene TRBV9 combines with J gene TRBJ2-7, with D uncertain. The CDR3 contains 15 residues. With 0 bases removed from V and 3 bases from J, the gap between germline ends came to 13 bases. The germline V gene encodes CDR1 SGDLS and CDR2 YYNGEE. The CDR3 sequence: CASSVEGQPHYEQYF. CDR3 nucleotide sequence: TGTGCCAGCAGCGTAGAAGGGCAGCCCCACTACGAGCAGTACTTC. The variable domain in full, with the rest retrieved from reference TRBV9 and TRBJ2-7, is DSGVTQTPKHLITATGQRVTLRCSPRSGDLSVYWYQQSLDQGLQFLIQYYNGEERAKGNILERFSAQQFPDLHSELNLSSLELGDSALYFCASSVEGQPHYEQYFGPGTRLTVT.